This is a list of T cell receptor beta chains from one sample in a study of beta chain features in type 1 diabetes. The data were produced by immunoSEQ multiplex PCR, yet TCRdb's version contains in-frame clones alone and is incomplete. This table holds 200,000 to 300,000 clones, approximately 14% found once. Specimen: naive CD4+ T cells from blood. The receptors shown here come from a woman in her thirties or forties in good health. The CDR3 runs from the conserved cysteine through the conserved F or W. D genes are given only for firm matches. A row's size may be missing; if present it is once, few, many or a size class.

V gene	D gene	J gene	clone size	CDR3 DNA	CDR3 protein
TRBV2	TRBD1	TRBJ1-4	once	TGTGCCAGCAGGGCAACAGGGGGCGGTGAAAAACTGTTTTTT	CASRATGGGEKLFF
TRBV19	TRBD1	TRBJ1-1	.	TGTGCCAGTAGTATGAGTATGAGGGGGCCTGAAGCTTTCTTT	CASSMSMRGPEAFF
TRBV5-4	.	TRBJ2-5	few	TGTGCCAGCAGCTTGGTACAAGAGACCCAGTACTTC	CASSLVQETQYF
TRBV7-9	TRBD1	TRBJ2-1	.	TGTGCCAGCAACTTTGACAGGGTCAGGGATGAGCAGTTCTTC	CASNFDRVRDEQFF
TRBV5-1	.	TRBJ1-1	.	TGCGCCAGCAGCTTGGTAACAGCCATGAACACTGAAGCTTTCTTT	CASSLVTAMNTEAFF
TRBV5-1	.	TRBJ2-3	.	TGCGCCAGCAGCCGACGACTAGAGAGCACAGATACGCAGTATTTT	CASSRRLESTDTQYF
TRBV5-1	.	TRBJ1-2	.	TGCGCCAGCACTCCGGGGGGTGGTTATGGCTACACCTTC	CASTPGGGYGYTF
TRBV6-1	.	TRBJ2-7	.	TGTGCCAGCAGTGAAGGGACGGGGTACTACGAGCAGTACTTC	CASSEGTGYYEQYF
TRBV4-1	TRBD2	TRBJ2-5	.	TGCGCCAGCAGCCAAGCGGGACTAGCGGGCTCTTCGGGAGAGACCCAGTACTTC	CASSQAGLAGSSGETQYF
TRBV5-4	TRBD1	TRBJ2-5	.	TGTGCCAGCAGCTCCCGGACAGGAGAAGAGACCCAGTACTTC	CASSSRTGEETQYF
TRBV15	.	TRBJ2-1	few	TGTGCCACCAGCAGCGGCGCACTAGTTGGGGCGGGGAATGAGCAGTTCTTC	CATSSGALVGAGNEQFF
TRBV5-4	TRBD1	TRBJ2-7	.	TGTGCCAGCAGCTTGGAGAGGACAGGGGTGTGGGAGCAGTACTTC	CASSLERTGVWEQYF